This T cell receptor beta chain stems from a study of shared clonotypes between healthy human individuals. Study-wide points: Sequencing depth was expected to influence donor clonotype sharing.

Naive CD8 cells comprised CD45RO-negative, CCR7-positively selected cells, excluding terminally differentiated effector memory CD45RA+ cells. Profiled with immunoSEQ multiplex PCR; TCRdb holds only in-frame clones, not every one. The sample comprises about 1.9 million clones, about 94% of which are singletons, and around 1.7% rests with the top ten. The V end lost 5 bases, the J end lost 9 bases, and 17 bases lay between the germline ends. This CDR3 is built from 14 residues. The V gene's germline CDR1 is GTSNPN and CDR2 SVGIG (reference sequence). Of note for this clone: Its antigen is unidentified.

The sample taken for sequencing was naive CD8+ T cells from PBMCs. This sequence joins TRBV30 and TRBJ1-6; D is unresolved. This clonotype was obtained from a man between 18 and 29 years old in good health. Some clones in this sample may be carry-over from other donors' samples. The DNA of the CDR3 is TGTGCCTGGGGAATGGGGTCGCACGGTTCACCCCTCCACTTT. This codes for CAWGMGSHGSPLHF.